This T cell receptor beta chain derives from a study of T cells in women clearing cervical HPV infection (dated by TCRdb to about 2018). With respect to the entire study: Cases were about 25 women with histologically confirmed HPV16-related CIN3 or worse, including a couple of invasive cancers. Among cases, blood sampling came a median of 149 days after lesion detection, with an interquartile range of about 80 to 230 days. Five blinded duplicates per group were added as quality controls, giving 60 or so samples: 50 or so participants and 10 replicates. HLA typing was available for only a few women, so HLA type could not be excluded as a confounder. Cases were matched to controls by age within five years and by the year the sample was collected. A median age of approximately 31 years was observed in cases versus around 40 in controls, and no significant differences in baseline characteristics were found. The exploratory proof-of-principle case-control study was nested within the Guanacaste HPV Natural History Study in Costa Rica and compared TCR repertoires across cervical HPV16 outcomes. Controls were 25 to 30 women whose single incident HPV16 infection cleared within 12 months without precancer or cancer developing. Blood from cases was collected at the visit at which the lesion was first identified, whereas blood from controls was collected once infection was no longer detected. The parent cohort enrolled 9,800 or so women aged 18 or older in Guanacaste, Costa Rica, during about 1992 to 1994 and followed them for roughly seven years.

Every participant had a single incident cervical HPV16 infection, and prevalent HPV16 infections were excluded. Cervical HPV DNA was detected with MY09/MY11 PCR, and genotyping was done by dot-blot hybridization. Approximately 15 mL of heparinized blood were centrifuged, and the buffy coat was split into aliquots, frozen at -30 degrees C, and then kept at -80 degrees C. QIAGEN kits were used to extract genomic DNA from buffy coat specimens. Beyond this particular receptor, the publication reports: The cross-sectional design could not show whether the associations came before the infection or were a result of it, and neither effector/memory subsets nor HPV-specific T cells were isolated. Random forest classifiers combining richness and V gene abundances distinguished cases from controls with an estimated AUC of 0.8 to 0.9. Because T-cell numbers per sample were unknown, differences in richness could reflect varying T-cell content rather than repertoire biology. Significantly higher TCR repertoire richness was observed in CIN3+ cases than in controls across sequencing depths, whereas no difference in evenness was found.

A word on this clone: This clone's antigen is unknown.

TCR beta CDR3 regions were amplified by multiplex PCR from an average of roughly 1,200 ng genomic DNA per sample using the immunoSEQ assay. To correct primer bias, the assay used a complete synthetic TCR repertoire to set an amplification baseline. The amplicons were sequenced on the Illumina platform. The paper's data handling went like this. Sequences were error-corrected by clustering with frequency ratios and a modified nearest-neighbor algorithm and were then analyzed in the immunoSEQ Analyzer with IMGT gene definitions. At each rarefaction depth, TCR richness and evenness were averaged across 20 rarefaction repeats, and any sample with fewer sequences than the depth was left out. V, D and J gene relative abundances were compared between groups with Wilcoxon rank sum tests, applying FDR correction. Blinded duplicates gave an intraclass correlation of under 97% for TCR richness and an average of about 76% across 66 gene segments. The table comes from immuneACCESS by way of TCRdb, which keeps in-frame sequences with V and J called. Part of the clones is missing from these tables; in studies checked, under half for an unresolved V gene and the rest for unknown reasons. The V and J calls and the clone size are those of that table, but D and trimming were determined from the DNA. In this sample's table one finds about 37,000 clones. Clones ranked in the top ten supply roughly 1.5% of the sample.

This clonotype was obtained from a woman between 18 and 70 years old with a cervical HPV16 infection that either progressed to CIN3+ or cleared (not recorded which). Material: blood buffy coat.

The sequenced part of the CDR3 DNA is TGTGCCTGGAGTGCCCTGACAGGGGGCTACGAC. It is translated as CAWSALTGGYD. The full CDR3 reads CAWSALTGGYDYTF. In this chain, TRBV30 is recombined with TRBJ1-2, with 10 junctional bases fitting TRBD1. The read falls 3 residues short of the CDR3 end, and the missing part is taken from the germline J gene. From the cysteine through the phenylalanine, the CDR3 covers 14 amino acids. The DNA covers only part of the CDR3, 33 bases in frame from base 1. CDR1 and CDR2, per the germline V gene (reference sequence), are GTSNPN and SVGIG.